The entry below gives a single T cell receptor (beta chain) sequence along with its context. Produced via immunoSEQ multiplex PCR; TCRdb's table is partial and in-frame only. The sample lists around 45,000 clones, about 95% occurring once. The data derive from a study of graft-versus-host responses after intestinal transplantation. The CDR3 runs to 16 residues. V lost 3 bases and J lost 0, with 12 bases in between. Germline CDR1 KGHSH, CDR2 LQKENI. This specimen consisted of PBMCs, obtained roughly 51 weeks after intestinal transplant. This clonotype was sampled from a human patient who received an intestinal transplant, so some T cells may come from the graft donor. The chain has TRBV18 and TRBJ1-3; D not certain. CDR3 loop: CASSPRTASSGNTIYF. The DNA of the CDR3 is TGTGCCAGCTCACCCCGGACTGCAAGCTCTGGAAACACCATATATTTT.